This T cell receptor beta chain was profiled in a study of blood T cells in healthy people across ages. Comments on this clonotype: Antigen: not known.

With a J-beta primer mix and a sample-barcoded 5' primer, a second PCR ran roughly 6 to 11 cycles. TCRdb used MiXCR to reprocess the 5' RACE reads, holding one entry per CDR3 protein. This sample yields nearly 1 million distinct CDR3 sequences, of which approximately 50% are seen a single time; around 21% belongs to the top ten. Study-wide results and caveats: With donor CMV status unknown, expanded clonotype changes were possibly confounded. A roughly linear fall in TCR beta diversity per million T cells was seen with increasing age. Long-lived and aged donors differed, with more naive CD4+ cells and higher diversity in the long-lived.

From germline, CDR1 is SGHAT and CDR2 FQDESV (reference sequence). The CDR3 has 16 residues. V lost 4 bases, J lost 1 base, and 8 bases stayed unmatched. V gene TRBV11-1 combines with J gene TRBJ2-5; 8 nucleotides agree with TRBD2. This clonotype was sampled from a woman aged 55-69 years in good health. Sequenced: blood. CDR3 loop: CASSSRAGVVQETQYF. The CDR3 DNA reads TGTGCCAGCAGCTCAAGAGCGGGAGTGGTCCAAGAGACCCAGTACTTC.